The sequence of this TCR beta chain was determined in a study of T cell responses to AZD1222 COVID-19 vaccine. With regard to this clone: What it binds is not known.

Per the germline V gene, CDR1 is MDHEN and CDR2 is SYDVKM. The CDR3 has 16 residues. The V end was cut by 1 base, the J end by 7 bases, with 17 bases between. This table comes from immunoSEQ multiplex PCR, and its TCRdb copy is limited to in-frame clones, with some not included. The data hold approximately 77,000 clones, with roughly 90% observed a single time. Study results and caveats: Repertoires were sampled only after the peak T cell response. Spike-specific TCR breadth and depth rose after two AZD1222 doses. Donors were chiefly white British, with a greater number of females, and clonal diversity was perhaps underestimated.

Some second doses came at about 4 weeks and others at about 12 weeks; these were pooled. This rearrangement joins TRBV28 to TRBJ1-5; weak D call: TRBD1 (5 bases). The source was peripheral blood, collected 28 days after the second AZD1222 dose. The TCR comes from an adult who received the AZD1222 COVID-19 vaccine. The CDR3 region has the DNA TGTGCCAGCAGTTTATATGCAGGGCGGCGTGGGCAGCCCCAGCATTTT. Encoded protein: CASSLYAGRRGQPQHF.